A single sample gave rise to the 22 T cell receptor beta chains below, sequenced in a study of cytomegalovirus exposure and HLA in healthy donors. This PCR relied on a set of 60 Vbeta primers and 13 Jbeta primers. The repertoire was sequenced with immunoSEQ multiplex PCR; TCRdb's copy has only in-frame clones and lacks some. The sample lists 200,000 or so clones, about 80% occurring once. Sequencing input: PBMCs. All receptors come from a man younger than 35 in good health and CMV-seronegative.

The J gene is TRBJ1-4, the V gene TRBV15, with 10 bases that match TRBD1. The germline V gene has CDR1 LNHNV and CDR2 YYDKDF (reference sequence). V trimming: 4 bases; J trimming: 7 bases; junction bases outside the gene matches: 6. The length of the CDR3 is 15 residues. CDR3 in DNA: TGTGCCACCAGCATTACGACAGGGGGCACTGAAAAACTGTTTTTT. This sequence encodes CATSITTGGTEKLFF.

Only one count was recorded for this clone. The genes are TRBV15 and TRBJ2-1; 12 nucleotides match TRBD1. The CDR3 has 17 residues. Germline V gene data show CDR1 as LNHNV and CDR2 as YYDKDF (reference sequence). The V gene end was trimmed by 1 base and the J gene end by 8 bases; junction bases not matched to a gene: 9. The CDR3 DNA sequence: TGTGCCACCAGCAGAGGAGGTCTTCGGGACAGGGGGCATGAGCAGTTCTTC. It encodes CATSRGGLRDRGHEQFF.

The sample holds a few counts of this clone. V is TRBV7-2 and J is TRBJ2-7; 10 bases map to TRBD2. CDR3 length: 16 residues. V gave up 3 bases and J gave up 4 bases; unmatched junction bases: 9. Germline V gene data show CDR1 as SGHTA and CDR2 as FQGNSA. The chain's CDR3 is CASSLAPSGSSYEQYF. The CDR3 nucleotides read TGTGCCAGCAGCTTGGCACCTAGCGGGAGTTCTTACGAGCAGTACTTC. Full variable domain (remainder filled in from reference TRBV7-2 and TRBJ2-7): GAGVSQSPSNKVTEKGKDVELRCDPISGHTALYWYRQSLGQGLEFLIYFQGNSAPDKSGLPSDRFSAERTGGSVSTLTIQRTQQEDSAVYLCASSLAPSGSSYEQYFGPGTRLTVT.

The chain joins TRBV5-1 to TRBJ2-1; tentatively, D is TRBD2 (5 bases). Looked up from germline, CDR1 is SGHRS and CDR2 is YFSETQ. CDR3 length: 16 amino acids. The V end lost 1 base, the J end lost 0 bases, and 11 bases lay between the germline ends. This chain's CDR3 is CASSLQFGGSYNEQFF. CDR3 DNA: TGCGCCAGCAGCTTGCAGTTCGGAGGCTCCTACAATGAGCAGTTCTTC.

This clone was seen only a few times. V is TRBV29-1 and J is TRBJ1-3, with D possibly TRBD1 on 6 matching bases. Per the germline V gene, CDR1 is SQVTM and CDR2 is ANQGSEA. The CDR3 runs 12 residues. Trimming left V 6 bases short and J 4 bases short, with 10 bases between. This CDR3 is CSVGTQGNTIYF. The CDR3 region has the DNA TGCAGCGTGGGGACACAGGGAAACACCATATATTTT.

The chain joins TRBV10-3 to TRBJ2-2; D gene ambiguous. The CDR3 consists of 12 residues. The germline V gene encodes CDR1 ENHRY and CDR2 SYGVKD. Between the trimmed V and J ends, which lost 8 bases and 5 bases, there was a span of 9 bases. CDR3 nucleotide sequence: TGTGCCATCCGTAGAGAAACCGGGGAGCTGTTTTTT. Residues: CAIRRETGELFF.

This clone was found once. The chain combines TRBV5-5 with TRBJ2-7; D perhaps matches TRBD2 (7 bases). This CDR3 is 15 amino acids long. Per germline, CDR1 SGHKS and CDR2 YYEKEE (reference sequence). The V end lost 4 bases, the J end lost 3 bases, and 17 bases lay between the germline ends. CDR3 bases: TGTGCCAGCAGCCGGCAAGGGGGGGCCTACTACGAGCAGTACTTC. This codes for CASSRQGGAYYEQYF.

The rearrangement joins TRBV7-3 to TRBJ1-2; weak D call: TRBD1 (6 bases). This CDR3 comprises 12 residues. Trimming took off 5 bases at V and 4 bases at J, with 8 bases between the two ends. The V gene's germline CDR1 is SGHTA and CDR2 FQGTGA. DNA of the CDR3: TGTGCCAGCAGCGTACAGGGCTATGGCTACACCTTC. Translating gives CASSVQGYGYTF.

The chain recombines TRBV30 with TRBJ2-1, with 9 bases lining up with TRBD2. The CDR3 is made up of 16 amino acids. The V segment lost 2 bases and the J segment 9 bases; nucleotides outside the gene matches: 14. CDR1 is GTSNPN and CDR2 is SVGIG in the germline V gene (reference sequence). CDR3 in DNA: TGTGCCTGGAGTCCGGAACCCTTCCTTAGCGGGAGTGAGCAGTTCTTC. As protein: CAWSPEPFLSGSEQFF.

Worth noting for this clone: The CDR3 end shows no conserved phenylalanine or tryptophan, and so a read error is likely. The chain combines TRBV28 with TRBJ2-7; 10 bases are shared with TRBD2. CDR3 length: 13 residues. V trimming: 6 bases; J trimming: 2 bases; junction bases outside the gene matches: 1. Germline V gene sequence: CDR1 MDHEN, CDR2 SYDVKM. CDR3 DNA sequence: TGTGCCAGCAGGACTAGCGGGCCCTACGAGCAGTACCTC. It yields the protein CASRTSGPYEQYL.

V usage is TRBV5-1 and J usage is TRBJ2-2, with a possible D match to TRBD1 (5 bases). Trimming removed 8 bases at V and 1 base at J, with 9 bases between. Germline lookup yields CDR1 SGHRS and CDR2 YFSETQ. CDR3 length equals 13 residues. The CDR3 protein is CASSQENTGELFF. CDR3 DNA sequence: TGCGCCAGTTCACAGGAGAACACCGGGGAGCTGTTTTTT.

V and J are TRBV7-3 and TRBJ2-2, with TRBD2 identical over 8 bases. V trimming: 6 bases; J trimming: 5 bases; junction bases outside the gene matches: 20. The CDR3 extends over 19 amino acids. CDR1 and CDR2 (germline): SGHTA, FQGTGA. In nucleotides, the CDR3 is TGTGCCAGCAGGCCGTTGGCGGGACATCTAAGCGGGAGAACCGGGGAGCTGTTTTTT. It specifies CASRPLAGHLSGRTGELFF.

DNA of the CDR3: TGTGCCAGCAGCCTCCTTGGATCGGGAGGGGGTGAGCAGTTCTTC. Amino acid sequence: CASSLLGSGGGEQFF. The chain couples TRBV27 to TRBJ2-1, with 8 bases fitting TRBD2. Germline CDR1 MNHEY, CDR2 SMNVEV (reference sequence). The CDR3 length is 15 residues. The junction had 13 bases not matched to a gene; V was cut back by 6 bases and J by 9 bases.

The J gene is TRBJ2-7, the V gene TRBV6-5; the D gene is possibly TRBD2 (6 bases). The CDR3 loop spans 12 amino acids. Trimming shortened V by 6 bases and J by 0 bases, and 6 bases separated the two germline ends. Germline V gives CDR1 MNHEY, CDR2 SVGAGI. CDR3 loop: CASRGGSYEQYF. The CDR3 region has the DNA TGTGCCAGCAGGGGGGGCTCCTACGAGCAGTACTTC.

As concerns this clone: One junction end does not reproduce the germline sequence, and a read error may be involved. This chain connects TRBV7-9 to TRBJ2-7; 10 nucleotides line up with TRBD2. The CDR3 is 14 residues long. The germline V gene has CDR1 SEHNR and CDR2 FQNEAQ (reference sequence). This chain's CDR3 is CSSSVLAGDSEQYF. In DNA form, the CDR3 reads TGTTCCAGCAGCGTGCTAGCGGGAGATAGCGAGCAGTACTTC.

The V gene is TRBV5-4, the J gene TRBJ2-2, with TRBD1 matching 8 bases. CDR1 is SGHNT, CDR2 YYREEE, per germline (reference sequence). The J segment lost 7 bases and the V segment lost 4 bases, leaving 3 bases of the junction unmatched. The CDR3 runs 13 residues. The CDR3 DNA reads TGTGCCAGCAGCGCTGACAGGGGCGGGGAGCTGTTTTTT. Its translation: CASSADRGGELFF.

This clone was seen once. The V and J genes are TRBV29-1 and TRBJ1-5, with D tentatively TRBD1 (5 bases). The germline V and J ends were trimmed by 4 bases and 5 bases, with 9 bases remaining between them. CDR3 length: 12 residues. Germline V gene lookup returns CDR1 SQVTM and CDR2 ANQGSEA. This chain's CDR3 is CSVGARDQPQHF. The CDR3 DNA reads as TGCAGCGTTGGGGCCAGGGATCAGCCCCAGCATTTT.

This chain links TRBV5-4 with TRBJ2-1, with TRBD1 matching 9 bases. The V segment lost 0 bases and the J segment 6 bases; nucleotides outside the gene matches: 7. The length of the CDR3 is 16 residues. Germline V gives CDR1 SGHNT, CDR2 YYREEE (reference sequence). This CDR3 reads CASSLARQGVPNEQFF. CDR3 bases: TGTGCCAGCAGCTTGGCCCGACAGGGGGTCCCCAATGAGCAGTTCTTC.

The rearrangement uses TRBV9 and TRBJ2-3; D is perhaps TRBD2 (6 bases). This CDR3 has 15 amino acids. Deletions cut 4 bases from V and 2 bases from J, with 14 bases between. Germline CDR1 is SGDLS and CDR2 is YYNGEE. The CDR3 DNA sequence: TGTGCCAGCAGCCCTTCGGGGGTCTACACAGATACGCAGTATTTT. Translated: CASSPSGVYTDTQYF.

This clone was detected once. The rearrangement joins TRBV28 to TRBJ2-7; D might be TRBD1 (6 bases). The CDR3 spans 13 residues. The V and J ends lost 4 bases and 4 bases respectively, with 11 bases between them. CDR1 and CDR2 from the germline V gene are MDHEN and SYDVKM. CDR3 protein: CASSSGQRYEQYF. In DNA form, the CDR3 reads TGTGCCAGCAGTTCCGGACAGCGATACGAGCAGTACTTC. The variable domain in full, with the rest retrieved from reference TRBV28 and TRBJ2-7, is DVKVTQSSRYLVKRTGEKVFLECVQDMDHENMFWYRQDPGLGLRLIYFSYDVKMKEKGDIPEGYSVSREKKERFSLILESASTNQTSMYLCASSSGQRYEQYFGPGTRLTVT.

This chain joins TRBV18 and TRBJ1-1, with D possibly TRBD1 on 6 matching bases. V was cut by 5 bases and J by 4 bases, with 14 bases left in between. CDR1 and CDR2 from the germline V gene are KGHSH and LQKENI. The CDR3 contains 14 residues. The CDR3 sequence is CASSNSQGSTEAFF. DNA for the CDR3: TGTGCCAGCTCAAACTCCCAGGGGAGCACTGAAGCTTTCTTT.

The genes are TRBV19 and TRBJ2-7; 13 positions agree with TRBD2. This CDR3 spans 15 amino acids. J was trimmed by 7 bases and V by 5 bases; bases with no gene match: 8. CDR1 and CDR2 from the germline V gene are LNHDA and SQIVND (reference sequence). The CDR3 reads CASSAGLAGVREQYF. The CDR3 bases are TGTGCCAGTAGTGCTGGACTAGCGGGAGTTCGGGAGCAGTACTTC. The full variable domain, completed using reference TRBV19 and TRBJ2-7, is DGGITQSPKYLFRKEGQNVTLSCEQNLNHDAMYWYRQDPGQGLRLIYYSQIVNDFQKGDIAEGYSVSREKKESFPLTVTSAQKNPTAFYLCASSAGLAGVREQYFGPGTRLTVT.